Sequencing of this TCR beta chain was carried out in a study of CD8+CD57+ T cells in acquired aplastic anemia. Points from the study as a whole: Patients had under 30 CD8+ CDR3 sequences in common with controls (the shared set).

Whoever was chosen for sequencing had shown CD8+CD57+ cell expansion by flow cytometry. Severe acquired aplastic anemia was present in all patients. TCR beta VDJ combinations and CDR3 sequences were profiled from genomic DNA. TCRdb itself ran the reads through MiXCR, one entry per CDR3 protein. Among roughly 150,000 distinct CDR3 sequences listed, 47% were seen once. This clonotype was seen at least ten times. Its antigen is currently unknown. The CDR3 spans 15 residues. The ends were cut back, 6 bases at V and 3 bases at J, with 12 bases in the middle. The origin of this receptor is a human donor with aplastic anemia. The V gene is TRBV12-3 or TRBV12-4, the J gene TRBJ2-6, with D possibly being TRBD1 (6 bases). Specimen: sorted CD4+, CD8+, or CD8+CD57+ T cells (not recorded which) from PBMCs. The CDR3 coding sequence is TGTGCCAGCAGGCAAGGGGGATTTGGGGCCAACGTCCTGACTTTC. As protein: CASRQGGFGANVLTF.